The 20 T cell receptor beta chains listed next were all sequenced from one sample in a study of blood T cell repertoires in COVID-19. The method was immunoSEQ multiplex PCR; TCRdb's version includes in-frame clones alone and lacks a portion of them. This table has some 250,000 clones, around nine tenths appearing once. Sequencing was carried out using peripheral blood. The source of these receptors is an older woman with active or convalescent COVID-19.

The rearrangement joins TRBV4-3 to TRBJ2-7; 8 bases line up with TRBD1. Trimming at V came to 4 bases and at J to 3 bases, leaving 5 bases not matched to a gene. The length of the CDR3 is 14 residues. The germline gives CDR1 LGHNA, CDR2 YSLEER. CDR3 bases: TGCGCCAGCAGCCTACGGACAGGGAACTACGAGCAGTACTTC. Its translation: CASSLRTGNYEQYF.

CDR3 nucleotide sequence: TGTGCCAGCAGCTTAGCCGGGACAACCACCGGGGAGCTGTTTTTT. This codes for CASSLAGTTTGELFF. The rearrangement joins TRBV7-9 to TRBJ2-2; perhaps TRBD1 as D (6 bases). The CDR3 is made up of 15 amino acids. V dropped 0 bases and J dropped 4 bases, with 9 bases sitting between them. Germline lookup yields CDR1 SEHNR and CDR2 FQNEAQ (reference sequence).

Concerning this clone itself: The junction differs from germline at one of its ends, possibly a read error. The chain is built from TRBV19 and TRBJ2-3; D perhaps matches TRBD1 (5 bases). The germline V gene encodes CDR1 LNHDA and CDR2 SQIVND (reference sequence). The CDR3 has 15 residues. CDR3 sequence (DNA): TGTGCCAGCAGTACAGGCGACACTAGCACAGATACGCAGTATTTT. Protein product: CASSTGDTSTDTQYF.

CDR3: CASSSQPAGGAETQYF. The DNA for the CDR3 is TGCGCCAGCAGCTCGCAACCGGCGGGGGGGGCAGAGACCCAGTACTTC. The chain carries TRBV5-1 and TRBJ2-5; TRBD2 matches 9 bases. Germline V lookup: CDR1 SGHRS, CDR2 YFSETQ. J gave up 4 bases and V 3 bases, and 10 bases lay outside the gene matches. The CDR3 sequence is 16 residues long.

This chain connects TRBV4-3 to TRBJ1-2; D is unresolved. Germline CDR1 LGHNA, CDR2 YSLEER. The V end was cut by 0 bases, the J end by 0 bases, with 11 bases between. The CDR3 spans 16 residues. CDR3 sequence reads: CASSQDLPGANYGYTF. The CDR3 DNA reads TGCGCCAGCAGCCAAGACCTACCGGGAGCTAACTATGGCTACACCTTC.

The rearrangement uses TRBV19 and TRBJ2-7; TRBD2 aligns across 7 bases. Trimming cost V 3 bases and J 3 bases; bases outside gene matches: 5. CDR3 length: 14 residues. The germline gives CDR1 LNHDA, CDR2 SQIVND (reference sequence). The chain's CDR3 is CASSMGGGRYEQYF. CDR3 DNA: TGTGCCAGTAGTATGGGGGGGGGTCGCTACGAGCAGTACTTC.

The V gene is TRBV12-3 or TRBV12-4, the J gene TRBJ1-6; no definite D call. The ends were cut back, 1 base at V and 13 bases at J, with 11 bases in the middle. The CDR3 runs 13 residues. CDR3 in amino acids: CASSLGREGPLHF. The CDR3 DNA reads as TGTGCCAGCAGTTTAGGGCGGGAAGGCCCCCTCCACTTT.

The rearrangement uses TRBV7-9 and TRBJ1-2, with D maybe TRBD1 (5 bases). Trimming left V 0 bases short and J 6 bases short, with 14 bases between. The CDR3 is made up of 15 amino acids. CDR1 is SEHNR, CDR2 FQNEAQ, per germline (reference sequence). The CDR3 loop is CASSLAPTGSDGYTF. CDR3 nucleotides: TGTGCCAGCAGCTTAGCGCCAACAGGCTCGGATGGCTACACCTTC.

The rearrangement uses TRBV7-2 and TRBJ1-2, with D possibly TRBD1 on 6 matching bases. Per germline, CDR1 SGHTA and CDR2 FQGNSA. CDR3 length: 14 residues. Trimming removed 0 bases at V and 8 bases at J, with 13 bases between. This CDR3 is CASSLARGQGGYTF. CDR3 coding DNA: TGTGCCAGCAGCTTAGCAAGAGGTCAGGGGGGCTACACCTTC.

This clone occurred once. This rearrangement joins TRBV7-2 to TRBJ2-7, with D possibly matching TRBD2 (7 bases). The CDR3 length is 15 residues. V shed 3 bases and J shed 2 bases, with 14 bases lying between them. Germline V gives CDR1 SGHTA, CDR2 FQGNSA. The DNA for the CDR3 is TGTGCCAGCAGCTTTTGGCGGGGGCCCACCTACGAGCAGTACTTC. Its protein product is CASSFWRGPTYEQYF.

CDR3 region: CASSPFTGNEKLFF. Written as DNA, the CDR3 is TGTGCCAGCAGCCCTTTCACCGGGAATGAAAAACTGTTTTTT. The rearrangement links TRBV7-6 to TRBJ1-4, with D uncertain. Per germline, CDR1 SGHVS and CDR2 FNYEAQ. CDR3 length: 14 residues. Trimming took off 5 bases at V and 5 bases at J, with 12 bases between the two ends.

This chain connects TRBV15 to TRBJ2-1; D is perhaps TRBD2 (6 bases). V was trimmed by 1 base and J by 4 bases, leaving 8 bases between them. The germline CDR1 and CDR2 sequences are LNHNV and YYDKDF (reference sequence). CDR3 size: 14 residues. CDR3 loop: CATSRAGTYNEQFF. In nucleotides, the CDR3 is TGTGCCACCAGCAGAGCGGGGACTTACAATGAGCAGTTCTTC.

V and J are TRBV7-9 and TRBJ2-7, with D perhaps matching TRBD1 (6 bases). The V gene's germline CDR1 is SEHNR and CDR2 FQNEAQ (reference sequence). The CDR3 is 14 residues long. The V end lost 5 bases, the J end lost 7 bases, and 18 bases lay between the germline ends. The CDR3 DNA sequence: TGTGCCAGCAGCCCCGGACAGCCGGTTGTAGAGCAGTACTTC. Translated: CASSPGQPVVEQYF.

The rearrangement links TRBV11-2 to TRBJ2-2; D is undetermined. With 1 base removed from V and 7 bases from J, the gap between germline ends came to 10 bases. This CDR3 spans 14 amino acids. Germline-derived CDR1 and CDR2 are SGHAT and FQNNGV. The CDR3 spells CASSLAPPDGELFF. CDR3 nucleotide sequence: TGTGCCAGCAGCTTAGCCCCCCCAGACGGGGAGCTGTTTTTT.

This chain joins TRBV7-9 and TRBJ1-1; D may be TRBD1 (6 bases). Germline loops: CDR1 SEHNR, CDR2 FQNEAQ (reference sequence). V was cut by 5 bases and J by 2 bases, with 15 bases left in between. The CDR3 is 15 residues long. The CDR3 here is CASSTRTALNTEAFF. In DNA, the CDR3 is TGTGCCAGCAGCACCCGGACAGCGCTAAACACTGAAGCTTTCTTT.

The chain links TRBV6-5 to TRBJ1-3; 7 bases match TRBD1. The germline CDR1 and CDR2 sequences are MNHEY and SVGAGI. V gave up 5 bases and J gave up 0 bases; unmatched junction bases: 4. The CDR3 totals 15 residues. CDR3 DNA: TGTGCCAGCAGTCGCGGACAGGCCTCTGGAAACACCATATATTTT. It specifies CASSRGQASGNTIYF.

The chain has TRBV19 and TRBJ1-1; a possible D gene is TRBD1 (5 bases). From germline, CDR1 is LNHDA and CDR2 SQIVND (reference sequence). The CDR3 covers 13 residues. Trimming cost V 7 bases and J 5 bases, with 14 bases left between them. The CDR3 region is CASTWGVSTEAFF. The CDR3 bases are TGTGCCAGTACATGGGGGGTTTCGACTGAAGCTTTCTTT.

This chain connects TRBV4-3 to TRBJ1-4, with a possible D match to TRBD1 (5 bases). Germline loops: CDR1 LGHNA, CDR2 YSLEER. Trimming took off 4 bases at V and 8 bases at J, with 17 bases between the two ends. The CDR3 loop spans 15 amino acids. CDR3 in amino acids: CASSRSVGTREKLFF. The CDR3, as DNA: TGCGCCAGCAGCCGGTCGGTTGGGACTCGGGAAAAACTGTTTTTT.

The chain has TRBV6-5 and TRBJ1-6; D uncertain. Looked up from germline, CDR1 is MNHEY and CDR2 is SVGAGI. The CDR3 loop spans 13 amino acids. V lost 8 bases and J 6 bases, leaving 11 bases between the germline ends. The CDR3 loop reads CASWRERNSPLHF. CDR3 in DNA: TGTGCCAGCTGGAGGGAACGTAATTCACCCCTCCACTTT.

V is TRBV5-1 and J is TRBJ2-7, with D uncertain. CDR1 and CDR2 (germline): SGHRS, YFSETQ. V was clipped by 0 bases and J by 0 bases, with 7 bases between them. The CDR3 consists of 14 residues. The CDR3 bases are TGCGCCAGCAGCTTGGGAAGGAGCTCCTACGAGCAGTACTTC. Its translation is CASSLGRSSYEQYF.